This TCR beta chain was obtained from a study of blood T cell repertoires in COVID-19. Two consecutive negative NP/OP PCR tests, clearance, or resolved symptoms defined Cohort 3 recovery. The protocol was immunoSEQ multiplex PCR, while the TCRdb copy is restricted to in-frame clones and leaves out a portion. The table has under 300,000 clones, roughly 88% seen once. This clonotype originated in a woman between 45 and 60 years old who had recovered from COVID-19. Sequenced: PBMCs or T cells enriched from blood (not recorded which).

The CDR3 is CASKFTFIGTAPSYEQYF. CDR3 bases: TGTGCCAGCAAGTTCACCTTCATAGGGACAGCGCCCTCCTACGAGCAGTACTTC. The chain links TRBV27 to TRBJ2-7; TRBD1 matches 7 bases. Germline V gives CDR1 MNHEY, CDR2 SMNVEV (reference sequence). Trimming at V came to 7 bases and at J to 0 bases, leaving 18 bases not matched to a gene. The length of the CDR3 is 18 residues.